The rows below give T cell receptor beta chains drawn from one sample of a study of beta chain features in type 1 diabetes. TCRdb's table, derived via immunoSEQ multiplex PCR, lists solely in-frame clones and lacks some. The sample lists a few hundred thousand clones, about 14% occurring once. The material sequenced was central memory CD4+ T cells from blood. The receptors were gathered from a man aged 25-45 years in good health. Both conserved end residues are part of each CDR3. The D gene is left open where the match is weak. The listing skips clone size in some rows; elsewhere it reads once, few, many or a size class.

D,size,V,J,DNA,CDR3
TRBD1,-,TRBV15,TRBJ1-1,TGTGCCACCGGGACAGTGAACACTGAAGCTTTCTTT,CATGTVNTEAFF
-,-,TRBV5-1,TRBJ2-7,TGCGCCAGCAGCGTGCAGGCCCTATCCTACGAGCAGTACTTC,CASSVQALSYEQYF
-,few,TRBV7-2,TRBJ2-3,TGTGCCAGCAGCAGAGCTTATTCAGATACGCAGTATTTT,CASSRAYSDTQYF
-,many,TRBV5-1,TRBJ2-5,TGCGCCAGCAGATCGGAGGAGACCCAGTACTTC,CASRSEETQYF
-,few,TRBV4-3,TRBJ1-2,TGCGCCAGCAGCCCAAAACAGGGTCAGAATGGCTACACCTTC,CASSPKQGQNGYTF
-,-,TRBV14,TRBJ1-2,TGTGCCAGCAGCCAAGGAGGTTCGTTTTGGACAGAGAATGGCTACACCTTC,CASSQGGSFWTENGYTF
-,few,TRBV30,TRBJ2-1,TGTGCCTGGAGTCAGGGCCTGGACAATGAGCAGTTCTTC,CAWSQGLDNEQFF
-,few,TRBV7-9,TRBJ2-5,TGTGCCAGCAGCCCATTCGGGGAGACCCAGTACTTC,CASSPFGETQYF
-,once,TRBV9,TRBJ2-1,TGTGCCAGCACCCCTCGACTGGGGTTGGTCGAGCAGTTCTTC,CASTPRLGLVEQFF
-,few,TRBV27,TRBJ2-3,TGTGCCAGCAGTTTATTCGTTCTTGATGGGATAGGAAGCACAGATACGCAGTATTTT,CASSLFVLDGIGSTDTQYF
TRBD2,few,TRBV5-1,TRBJ2-5,TGCGCCAGCAGCATCGGGACTAGCAGAGAGACCCAGTACTTC,CASSIGTSRETQYF
TRBD1,few,TRBV5-5,TRBJ2-5,TGTGCCAGCACCACTCCAGGGGGAGAGACCCAGTACTTC,CASTTPGGETQYF
TRBD1,-,TRBV7-2,TRBJ1-2,TGTGCCAGCAGTTCCACAGGGGCCAGGGACTATGGCTACACCTTC,CASSSTGARDYGYTF
-,-,TRBV2,TRBJ1-4,TGTGCCAGCAGTGAACTAGGGCGCGGGGATGAAAAACTGTTTTTT,CASSELGRGDEKLFF
TRBD1,-,TRBV4-1,TRBJ1-5,TGCGCCAGCAGCCAGTCCGGGACAGGGATTCGCAATCAGCCCCAGCATTTT,CASSQSGTGIRNQPQHF
-,-,TRBV7-2,TRBJ1-1,TGTGCCAGCAGCTTAGAAGAGTTTTACACTGAAGCTTTCTTT,CASSLEEFYTEAFF
-,-,TRBV5-8,TRBJ1-5,TGTGCCAGCAGCTTGTCAGGACGGGGGCCCCAGCATTTT,CASSLSGRGPQHF
-,few,TRBV19,TRBJ2-1,TGTGCCAGTAGTATGGGGCGGTCATCCTACAATGAGCAGTTCTTC,CASSMGRSSYNEQFF
-,-,TRBV5-6,TRBJ2-3,TGTGCCAGCAGTCGGAGGGAAAGTGTCACGCAGTATTTT,CASSRRESVTQYF
TRBD2,few,TRBV5-6,TRBJ2-5,TGTGCCAGCAGCGGAGGCGGGACTAGGGCGGATGTTGGGACCCAGTACTTC,CASSGGGTRADVGTQYF
TRBD1,few,TRBV19,TRBJ2-7,TGTGCCAGTACACCGGACAGGGCACCCTACGAGCAGTACTTC,CASTPDRAPYEQYF
-,-,TRBV5-6,TRBJ2-3,TGTGCCAGCAGCTTGGCCCACACTGCGGATACGCAGTATTTT,CASSLAHTADTQYF
-,few,TRBV18,TRBJ2-1,TGTGCCAGCTCACCACCGAATCAGGGCCTTATTTACAATGAGCAGTTCTTC,CASSPPNQGLIYNEQFF
-,-,TRBV6-1,TRBJ2-3,TGTGCCAGCAGAGCGGCGGTAAGGGCTGATACGCAGTATTTT,CASRAAVRADTQYF
TRBD1,few,TRBV10-3,TRBJ2-4,TGTGCCACCCGACAGGGGGTGAACATTCAGTACTTC,CATRQGVNIQYF
-,-,TRBV7-9,TRBJ2-4,TGTGCCAGCAGCCGGGACGCGCAGGGGATTCAGTACTTC,CASSRDAQGIQYF
-,-,TRBV9,TRBJ1-5,TGTGCCAGCAGCGTATCGGACTATAGCAATCAGCCCCAGCATTTT,CASSVSDYSNQPQHF
TRBD2,-,TRBV11-2,TRBJ2-1,TGTGCCAGCAGCTCTAGCGGGAGCTCCTACAATGAGCAGTTCTTC,CASSSSGSSYNEQFF
-,-,TRBV5-4,TRBJ2-7,TGTGCCAGCAGCTTGGCAGGGGTTTCCTACGAGCAGTACTTC,CASSLAGVSYEQYF
-,few,TRBV5-5,TRBJ2-1,TGTGCCAGCAGCCCTGGGACTTACAATGAGCAGTTCTTC,CASSPGTYNEQFF
-,-,TRBV30,TRBJ1-1,TGTGCCTGGAGTCCACCTCCGACGGTCACATGGACTGAAGCTTTCTTT,CAWSPPPTVTWTEAFF
-,few,TRBV4-3,TRBJ2-2,TGCGCCAGCAGCCAAGATCTTTACGGCGGAGGTGCGAACACCGGGGAGCTGTTTTTT,CASSQDLYGGGANTGELFF
TRBD1,-,TRBV6-1,TRBJ1-2,TGTGCCAGCAGGTCAACAGGGGGGATGGGCGGCTACACCTTC,CASRSTGGMGGYTF
TRBD2,many,TRBV5-4,TRBJ2-4,TGTGCCAGCAGCTTGGAGATCGGGAGGTCTAACATTCAGTACTTC,CASSLEIGRSNIQYF
TRBD1,-,TRBV7-6,TRBJ1-1,TGTGCCAGCAGCGTAAAAGTCCCGGGACAGGGGTTCACGGCTGAAGCTTTCTTT,CASSVKVPGQGFTAEAFF
-,few,TRBV2,TRBJ1-4,TGTGCCAGCAATACGGCTAATGAAAAACTGTTTTTT,CASNTANEKLFF
TRBD2,-,TRBV7-3,TRBJ2-2,TGTGCCAGCAGCTTTTTAGCGGGAGGCACCGGGGAGCTGTTTTTT,CASSFLAGGTGELFF
TRBD1,many,TRBV6-6,TRBJ2-3,TGTGCCAGCAAGGACAGGGTCACAGATACGCAGTATTTT,CASKDRVTDTQYF
-,-,TRBV19,TRBJ2-3,TGTGCCAGTAGCAATCCCCGGGCGGGGAGAAGCACAGATACGCAGTATTTT,CASSNPRAGRSTDTQYF
-,few,TRBV10-3,TRBJ1-1,TGTGCCATCAGAGGGACCTCTGAAGCTTTCTTT,CAIRGTSEAFF
TRBD1,few,TRBV5-4,TRBJ1-1,TGTGCCAGCAGCCCAGGGACGACAGGGGGAGGTACTGAAGCTTTCTTT,CASSPGTTGGGTEAFF
TRBD1,-,TRBV15,TRBJ2-2,TGTGCCACCAGCGCGGACAGGCCGGGCACCGGGGAGCTGTTTTTT,CATSADRPGTGELFF
-,-,TRBV10-1,TRBJ2-5,TGCGCCAGCAGTGATGCCAACCAAGAAGAGACCCAGTACTTC,CASSDANQEETQYF
TRBD2,-,TRBV5-5,TRBJ2-1,TGTGCCAGCAGCGAAGGGACTAGCTCCTACAATGAGCAGTTCTTC,CASSEGTSSYNEQFF
-,many,TRBV18,TRBJ2-6,TGTGCCAGCTCACCATTGGACTCTGGGGCCAACGTCCTGACTTTC,CASSPLDSGANVLTF
TRBD1,few,TRBV27,TRBJ1-6,TGTGCCAGCAGTCCCACCACAGGGGGAAGTTCACCCCTCCACTTT,CASSPTTGGSSPLHF
TRBD1,few,TRBV6-1,TRBJ2-5,TGTGCCAGCAGTATCCGGGACAGGAGCCAAGAGACCCAGTACTTC,CASSIRDRSQETQYF
-,-,TRBV15,TRBJ2-3,TGTGCCACCAGCAGTCCAGGGGGGAGCACAGATACGCAGTATTTT,CATSSPGGSTDTQYF
TRBD2,-,TRBV10-3,TRBJ2-2,TGTGCCATCAAGGGCCCGGGGGGGGAAGACACCGGGGAGCTGTTTTTT,CAIKGPGGEDTGELFF
-,many,TRBV5-6,TRBJ1-5,TGTGCCAGCAGCTTCGGGCGGAGCAATCAGCCCCAGCATTTT,CASSFGRSNQPQHF
-,-,TRBV2,TRBJ2-1,TGTGCCAGCAGCGTCATGAACAATGAGCAGTTCTTC,CASSVMNNEQFF
TRBD1,few,TRBV9,TRBJ1-4,TGTGCCAGCAGCGACGGACAGGCGGGAGTCGGAAAACTGTTTTTT,CASSDGQAGVGKLFF
TRBD2,few,TRBV11-3,TRBJ2-1,TGTGCCAGCAGTAAAGCGGGAGTGGAGTTCTTC,CASSKAGVEFF
-,many,TRBV4-3,TRBJ2-3,TGCGCCAGCAGCCAGCGGATATTCGACACGCAGTATTTT,CASSQRIFDTQYF
TRBD2,-,TRBV30,TRBJ2-1,TGTGCCTGGAGTGTACGATTGGCGGGAGTGGACGATGAGCAGTTCTTC,CAWSVRLAGVDDEQFF
-,few,TRBV4-3,TRBJ2-1,TGCGCCAGCAGCCAAGATCTTGCGTCCCGGAGGAATCATGAGCAGTTCTTC,CASSQDLASRRNHEQFF
TRBD2,few,TRBV14,TRBJ2-1,TGTGCCAGCAGCCAAGATCTGAGACTAGCGGGATCCGAGCAGTTCTTC,CASSQDLRLAGSEQFF